These 27 T cell receptor beta chains originate from one sample sequenced in a study of T cell responses to AZD1222 COVID-19 vaccine. Profiled with immunoSEQ multiplex PCR; TCRdb holds only in-frame clones, not every one. The data hold about 110,000 clones, with roughly 87% observed a single time. Sequenced material: peripheral blood, taken 28 days after the second AZD1222 dose. The source is an adult who received the AZD1222 COVID-19 vaccine.

This clone was observed a single time. V gene TRBV19 combines with J gene TRBJ1-5; TRBD1 is a possible D gene (5 bases). Germline CDR1 is LNHDA and CDR2 is SQIVND (reference sequence). The V gene lost 6 bases and the J gene lost 0 bases, with 15 bases spanning the gap. There are 16 residues in the CDR3. The CDR3 DNA sequence: TGTGCCAGTAGCGACCGGGGCCATACTAGCAATCAGCCCCAGCATTTT. Translation gives CASSDRGHTSNQPQHF.

The chain uses TRBV7-9 and TRBJ1-5; 7 nucleotides match TRBD1. Germline assignment: CDR1 SEHNR and CDR2 FQNEAQ (reference sequence). The CDR3 totals 15 residues. Trimming cost V 5 bases and J 4 bases; bases outside gene matches: 8. CDR3 DNA: TGTGCCAGCAGCAACGGACAGGCGGCTAATCAGCCCCAGCATTTT. Encoded protein: CASSNGQAANQPQHF.

The J gene is TRBJ1-3, the V gene TRBV15; no reliable D call. Germline values: CDR1 LNHNV, CDR2 YYDKDF (reference sequence). V lost 0 bases and J 0 bases, leaving 9 bases between the germline ends. This CDR3 is built from 16 residues. This chain's CDR3 is CATSRDVLGSGNTIYF. The CDR3 DNA sequence: TGTGCCACCAGCAGAGATGTTCTTGGCTCTGGAAACACCATATATTTT. The variable domain in full, completed from reference TRBV15 and TRBJ1-3, reads DAMVIQNPRYQVTQFGKPVTLSCSQTLNHNVMYWYQQKSSQAPKLLFHYYDKDFNNEADTPDNFQSRRPNTSFCFLDIRSPGLGDTAMYLCATSRDVLGSGNTIYFGEGSWLTVV.

J is TRBJ1-6 and V is TRBV19, with TRBD1 identical over 8 bases. Germline CDR1 LNHDA, CDR2 SQIVND (reference sequence). The CDR3 contains 14 residues. V shed 3 bases, J shed 7 bases, and the junction held 2 bases outside the gene matches. The DNA of the CDR3 is TGTGCCAGTAGTATCGACAGGGGAAATTCACCCCTCCACTTT. Its translation: CASSIDRGNSPLHF.

This chain's CDR3 is CASRNMHPPLYEQYF. DNA for the CDR3: TGTGCCAGCAGGAATATGCATCCTCCTCTTTACGAGCAGTACTTC. This chain uses TRBV27 with TRBJ2-7; D call uncertain. Trimming took 6 bases from V and 4 from J, leaving 19 bases between them. Germline loops: CDR1 MNHEY, CDR2 SMNVEV (reference sequence). This CDR3 comprises 15 residues.

The chain uses TRBV30 and TRBJ1-1; unclear D gene. The length of the CDR3 is 14 residues. Germline V gene data show CDR1 as GTSNPN and CDR2 as SVGIG (reference sequence). The germline V and J ends were trimmed by 0 bases and 1 base, with 9 bases remaining between them. CDR3 bases: TGTGCCTGGAGTGTATACTCTCCGAACACTGAAGCTTTCTTT. Translating it yields CAWSVYSPNTEAFF.

V and J are TRBV14 and TRBJ1-3; tentative D call: TRBD1 (6 bases). The CDR3 consists of 18 residues. The germline V gene encodes CDR1 SGHDN and CDR2 FVKESK. V was shortened by 0 bases and J by 2 bases, with 17 bases between the two germline ends. In nucleotides, the CDR3 is TGTGCCAGCAGCCAAGATATCTATCCGGGGGCGCCTGGAAACACCATATATTTT. Protein product: CASSQDIYPGAPGNTIYF.

The chain carries TRBV5-1 and TRBJ2-5; 13 bases are shared with TRBD2. Germline V gene lookup returns CDR1 SGHRS and CDR2 YFSETQ. The V and J ends lost 1 base and 5 bases, in that order; junction bases with no gene match: 5. The CDR3 has 16 amino acids. The CDR3 here is CASSLSTLAGGETQYF. For the CDR3, the DNA is TGCGCCAGCAGCTTGTCCACACTAGCGGGAGGGGAGACCCAGTACTTC.

This chain joins TRBV7-7 and TRBJ1-5; 8 bases line up with TRBD1. Germline CDR1 and CDR2: SSHAT and FNYEAQ (reference sequence). This CDR3 is 18 amino acids long. V lost 5 bases to trimming and J lost 1 base; unmatched junction nucleotides: 13. Here the CDR3 reads CASSPKDRELESNQPQHF. In DNA form, the CDR3 reads TGTGCCAGCAGCCCCAAGGACAGGGAGCTAGAAAGCAATCAGCCCCAGCATTTT.

The count of this clone is one. The J gene is TRBJ2-5, the V gene TRBV4-2; 10 bases align to TRBD2. The V gene's germline CDR1 is LGHNA and CDR2 YNFKEQ. This CDR3 region has 16 residues. The trim removed 4 bases at V and 1 base at J, leaving 6 bases unmatched. CDR3 sequence reads: CASSLSLAGVQETQYF. In DNA form, the CDR3 reads TGTGCCAGCAGCCTGTCTCTAGCGGGGGTCCAAGAGACCCAGTACTTC.

The gene calls are TRBV12-3 or TRBV12-4 and TRBJ2-2, with D tentatively TRBD2 (5 bases). This CDR3 is built from 13 residues. V was shortened by 3 bases and J by 5 bases, with 7 bases between the two germline ends. CDR3 amino acids: CASSFSGTGELFF. CDR3 coding DNA: TGTGCCAGCAGTTTTTCGGGGACCGGGGAGCTGTTTTTT.

The rearrangement joins TRBV24-1 to TRBJ1-2; TRBD1 is a possible D gene (5 bases). Deletions cut 6 bases from V and 5 bases from J, with 12 bases between. There are 13 residues in the CDR3. The germline V gene encodes CDR1 KGHDR and CDR2 SFDVKD. DNA of the CDR3: TGTGCCACCAGTATGGGGCACCATTATGGCTACACCTTC. This translates into CATSMGHHYGYTF.

The V gene is TRBV10-3, the J gene TRBJ1-2, with D possibly being TRBD1 (5 bases). The CDR3 runs 13 residues. Trimming removed 4 bases from V and 2 bases from J, with 8 bases in between. Germline V gives CDR1 ENHRY, CDR2 SYGVKD. CDR3 in DNA: TGTGCCATCAGTGTCGACAGAAACTATGGCTACACCTTC. Translating gives CAISVDRNYGYTF.

The chain is built from TRBV5-8 and TRBJ1-1; tentatively, D is TRBD1 (6 bases). The CDR3 is made up of 15 amino acids. Germline CDR1 reads SGHTS; CDR2 reads YDEGEE. V was pared by 0 bases and J by 6 bases, with 15 bases between. CDR3 sequence: CASSLGRGGWAEAFF. CDR3 sequence (DNA): TGTGCCAGCAGCTTGGGCAGGGGCGGTTGGGCTGAAGCTTTCTTT. Full variable domain (missing parts from reference TRBV5-8 and TRBJ1-1): EAGVTQSPTHLIKTRGQQATLRCSPISGHTSVYWYQQALGLGLQFLLWYDEGEERNRGNFPPRFSGRQFPNYSSELNVNALELEDSALYLCASSLGRGGWAEAFFGQGTRLTVV.

The chain recombines TRBV28 with TRBJ1-2; D may be TRBD1 (5 bases). Germline V gene data show CDR1 as MDHEN and CDR2 as SYDVKM. Deletions cut 3 bases from V and 6 bases from J, with 14 bases between. The CDR3 runs 14 residues. The CDR3 DNA is TGTGCCAGCAGTTTCCTCAGGGATGTTGATGGCTACACCTTC. It encodes CASSFLRDVDGYTF.

For the CDR3, the DNA is TGTGCCAGCAGCTTTTATGGACAGCAGAACACTGAAGCTTTCTTT. Translating gives CASSFYGQQNTEAFF. This sequence joins TRBV7-2 and TRBJ1-1; perhaps TRBD1 as D (6 bases). The CDR3 is made up of 15 amino acids. Trimming stripped 3 bases from V and 1 base from J, with 12 bases between. Germline V gene lookup returns CDR1 SGHTA and CDR2 FQGNSA.

This sequence joins TRBV29-1 and TRBJ2-2; tentatively, D is TRBD2 (7 bases). The CDR3 spans 12 residues. Germline values: CDR1 SQVTM, CDR2 ANQGSEA. V was cut by 6 bases and J by 4 bases, with 9 bases left in between. CDR3 amino acids: CSVRGGTGELFF. The CDR3 bases are TGCAGCGTGAGGGGGGGCACCGGGGAGCTGTTTTTT.

The gene calls are TRBV5-4 and TRBJ2-1; D is possibly TRBD1 (6 bases). The CDR3 loop spans 14 amino acids. CDR1 is SGHNT, CDR2 YYREEE, per germline (reference sequence). Deletions cut 1 base from V and 8 bases from J, with 13 bases between. The CDR3 coding sequence is TGTGCCAGCAGCTTGAAAACAGGGACGGATGAGCAGTTCTTC. Translated, it gives CASSLKTGTDEQFF.

This chain links TRBV15 with TRBJ1-6; 9 nucleotides agree with TRBD1. Germline CDR1 LNHNV, CDR2 YYDKDF (reference sequence). CDR3 length: 14 residues. V gave up 2 bases and J gave up 10 bases; unmatched junction bases: 3. CDR3 DNA: TGTGCCACCAGCAGACGGACAGGGGAATCACCCCTCCACTTT. This encodes CATSRRTGESPLHF. The entire variable domain, with the rest obtained from reference TRBV15 and TRBJ1-6, is as follows: DAMVIQNPRYQVTQFGKPVTLSCSQTLNHNVMYWYQQKSSQAPKLLFHYYDKDFNNEADTPDNFQSRRPNTSFCFLDIRSPGLGDTAMYLCATSRRTGESPLHFGNGTRLTVT.

V gene TRBV4-3 combines with J gene TRBJ2-1; 10 bases map to TRBD1. In germline, CDR1 is LGHNA, CDR2 YSLEER. J lost 8 bases, V lost 3 bases, and 7 bases had no gene match. The CDR3 runs 15 residues. The CDR3 coding sequence is TGCGCCAGCAGCCATTATAGACAGGGGGCCGATGAGCAGTTCTTC. Translated: CASSHYRQGADEQFF.

This clone has only one observation. The chain couples TRBV2 to TRBJ2-2, with D unclear. V was trimmed by 10 bases and J by 6 bases, leaving 21 bases between them. Germline-derived CDR1 and CDR2 are SNHLY and FYNNEI. CDR3 length: 15 residues. CDR3 DNA sequence: TGTGCCATACATTATCTTGGTCTAGAGGCCGGGGAGCTGTTTTTT. Translation gives CAIHYLGLEAGELFF.

The chain joins TRBV4-1 to TRBJ1-6; 10 nucleotides line up with TRBD1. Germline CDR1 reads MGHRA; CDR2 reads YSYEKL. The ends lost 1 base at V and 6 bases at J; junction bases unmatched: 3. The CDR3 consists of 16 residues. The CDR3 here is CASSQAGTGANSPLHF. Written as DNA, the CDR3 is TGCGCCAGCAGCCAAGCCGGGACAGGGGCTAATTCACCCCTCCACTTT.

V and J are TRBV6-2 or TRBV6-3 and TRBJ2-5; D uncertain. CDR3 size: 14 residues. Trimming cost V 0 bases and J 4 bases, with 9 bases left between them. Per germline, CDR1 MNHEY and CDR2 SVGEGT. The CDR3 coding sequence is TGTGCCAGCAGTTACTCGGGCACCCGAGAGACCCAGTACTTC. This sequence encodes CASSYSGTRETQYF.

The rearrangement joins TRBV9 to TRBJ2-7, with 8 bases lining up with TRBD2. The CDR3 runs to 14 residues. Germline V gene lookup returns CDR1 SGDLS and CDR2 YYNGEE. The V gene end was trimmed by 0 bases and the J gene end by 5 bases; junction bases not matched to a gene: 4. Written as DNA, the CDR3 is TGTGCCAGCAGCGTAGGGACTAGCTTTGACGAGCAGTACTTC. Its translation is CASSVGTSFDEQYF.

Only a few counts were recorded for this clone. V usage is TRBV5-1 and J usage is TRBJ2-1, with D maybe TRBD1 (6 bases). Germline-derived CDR1 and CDR2 are SGHRS and YFSETQ. The CDR3 is 15 residues long. V lost 0 bases and J 1 base, leaving 8 bases between the germline ends. The CDR3 region has the DNA TGCGCCAGCAGCTTGGACGGGACATCCTACAATGAGCAGTTCTTC. This sequence encodes CASSLDGTSYNEQFF.

The chain has TRBV5-1 and TRBJ2-7; either TRBD1 or TRBD2 may supply D (5 bases each). Germline CDR1 reads SGHRS; CDR2 reads YFSETQ. The V gene lost 4 bases and the J gene lost 2 bases, with 19 bases spanning the gap. The CDR3 extends over 16 amino acids. CDR3 residues: CASSPKGWDGTYEQYF. The CDR3 region has the DNA TGCGCCAGCAGCCCAAAAGGATGGGACGGAACCTACGAGCAGTACTTC.

The chain employs TRBV10-1 and TRBJ2-2, with unresolved D. The CDR3 runs 16 residues. V was cut by 7 bases and J by 1 base, with 16 bases left in between. CDR1 is WNHNN, CDR2 SYGVQD, per germline (reference sequence). The DNA of the CDR3 is TGCGCCAGCACTCGGACCGAATCAGGGAACACCGGGGAGCTGTTTTTT. Amino acid sequence: CASTRTESGNTGELFF.